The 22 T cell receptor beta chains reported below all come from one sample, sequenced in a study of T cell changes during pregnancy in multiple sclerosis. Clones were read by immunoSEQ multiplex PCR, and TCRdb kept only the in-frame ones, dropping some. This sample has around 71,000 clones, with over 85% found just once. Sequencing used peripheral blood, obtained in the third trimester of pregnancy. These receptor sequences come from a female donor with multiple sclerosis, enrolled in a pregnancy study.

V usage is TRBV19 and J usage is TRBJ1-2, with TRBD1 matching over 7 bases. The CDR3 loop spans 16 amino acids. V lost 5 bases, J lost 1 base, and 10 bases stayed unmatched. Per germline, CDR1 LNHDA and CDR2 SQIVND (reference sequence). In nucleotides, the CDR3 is TGTGCCAGTAGTGGAGGCCGGGACAGACATAACTATGGCTACACCTTC. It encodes CASSGGRDRHNYGYTF.

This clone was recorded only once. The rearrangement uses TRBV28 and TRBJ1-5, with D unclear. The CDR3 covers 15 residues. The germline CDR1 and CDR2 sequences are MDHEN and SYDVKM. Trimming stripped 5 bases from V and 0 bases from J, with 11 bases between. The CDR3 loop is CASSGHSYSNQPQHF. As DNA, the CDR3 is TGTGCCAGCAGTGGCCACAGTTATAGCAATCAGCCCCAGCATTTT.

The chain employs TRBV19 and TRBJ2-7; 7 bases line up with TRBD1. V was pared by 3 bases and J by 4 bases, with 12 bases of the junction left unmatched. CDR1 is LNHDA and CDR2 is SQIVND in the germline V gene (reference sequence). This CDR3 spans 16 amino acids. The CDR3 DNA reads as TGTGCCAGTAGTATCACCACAGGGGACGTAGGTTACGAGCAGTACTTC. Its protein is CASSITTGDVGYEQYF.

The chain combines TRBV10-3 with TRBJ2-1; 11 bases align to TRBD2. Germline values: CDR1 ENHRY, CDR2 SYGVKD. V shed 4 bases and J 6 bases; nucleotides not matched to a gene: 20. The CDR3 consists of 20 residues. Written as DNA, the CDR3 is TGTGCCATCAGTGGCGGGACCGGGACTAGCGGCCAAGCAAAGGCCAATGAGCAGTTCTTC. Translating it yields CAISGGTGTSGQAKANEQFF.

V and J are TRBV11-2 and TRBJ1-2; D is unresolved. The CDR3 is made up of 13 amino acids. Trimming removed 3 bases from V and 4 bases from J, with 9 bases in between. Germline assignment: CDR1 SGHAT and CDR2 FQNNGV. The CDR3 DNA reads TGTGCCAGCAGCTTTGCGGTATCCTATGGCTACACCTTC. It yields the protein CASSFAVSYGYTF.

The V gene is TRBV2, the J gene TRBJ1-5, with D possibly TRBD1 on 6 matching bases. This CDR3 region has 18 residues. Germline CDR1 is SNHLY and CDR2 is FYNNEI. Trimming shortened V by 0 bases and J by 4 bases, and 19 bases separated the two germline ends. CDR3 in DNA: TGTGCCAGCAGTGAAGCGGACAGCTTCATCGTAGGAAATCAGCCCCAGCATTTT. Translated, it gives CASSEADSFIVGNQPQHF.

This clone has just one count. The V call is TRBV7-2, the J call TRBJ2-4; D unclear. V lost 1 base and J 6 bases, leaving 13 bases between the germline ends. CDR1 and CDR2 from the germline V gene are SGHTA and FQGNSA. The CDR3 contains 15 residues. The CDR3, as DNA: TGTGCCAGCAGCTTAGTTCCCGCACCGGGAAACATTCAGTACTTC. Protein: CASSLVPAPGNIQYF.

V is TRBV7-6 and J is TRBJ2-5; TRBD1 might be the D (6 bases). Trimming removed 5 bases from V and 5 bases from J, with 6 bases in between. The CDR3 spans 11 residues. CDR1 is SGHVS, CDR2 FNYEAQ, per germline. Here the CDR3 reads CASSQGETQYF. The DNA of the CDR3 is TGTGCCAGCAGCCAGGGGGAGACCCAGTACTTC.

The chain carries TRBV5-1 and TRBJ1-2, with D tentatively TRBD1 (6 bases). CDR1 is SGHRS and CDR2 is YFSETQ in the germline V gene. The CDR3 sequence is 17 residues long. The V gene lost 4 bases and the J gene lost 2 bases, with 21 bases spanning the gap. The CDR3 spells CASSTMSLGQGNYGYTF. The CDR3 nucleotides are TGCGCCAGCAGCACCATGTCATTGGGACAAGGGAACTATGGCTACACCTTC.

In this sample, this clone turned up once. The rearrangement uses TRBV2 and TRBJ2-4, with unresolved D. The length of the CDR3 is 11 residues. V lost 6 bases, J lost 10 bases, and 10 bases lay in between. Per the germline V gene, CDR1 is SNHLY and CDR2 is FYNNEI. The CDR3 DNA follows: TGTGCCAGCAGCCCGTTAACTATTCAGTACTTC. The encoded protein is CASSPLTIQYF.

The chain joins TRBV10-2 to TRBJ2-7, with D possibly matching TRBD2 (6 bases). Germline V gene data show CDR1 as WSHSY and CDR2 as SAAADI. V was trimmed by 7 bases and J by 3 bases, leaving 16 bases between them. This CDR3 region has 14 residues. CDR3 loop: CASIRGGNGYEQYF. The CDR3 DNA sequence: TGCGCCAGCATCCGGGGCGGGAACGGCTACGAGCAGTACTTC.

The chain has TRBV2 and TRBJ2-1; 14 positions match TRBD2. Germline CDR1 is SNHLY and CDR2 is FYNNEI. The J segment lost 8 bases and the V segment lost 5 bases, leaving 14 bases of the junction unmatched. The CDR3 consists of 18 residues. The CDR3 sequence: CASSRRTGGTSGSYEQFF. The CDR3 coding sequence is TGTGCCAGCAGTCGAAGGACAGGGGGGACTAGCGGGAGCTATGAGCAGTTCTTC.

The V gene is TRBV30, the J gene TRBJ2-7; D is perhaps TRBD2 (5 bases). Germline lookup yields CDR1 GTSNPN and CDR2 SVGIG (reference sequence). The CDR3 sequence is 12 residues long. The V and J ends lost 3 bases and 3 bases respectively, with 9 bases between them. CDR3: CAWRDWNYEQYF. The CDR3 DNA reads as TGTGCCTGGAGGGACTGGAACTACGAGCAGTACTTC.

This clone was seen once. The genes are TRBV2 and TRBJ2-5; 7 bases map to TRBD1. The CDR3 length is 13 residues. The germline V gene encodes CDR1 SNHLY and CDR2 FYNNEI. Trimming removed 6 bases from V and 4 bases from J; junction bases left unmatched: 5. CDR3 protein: CASSGTAGETQYF. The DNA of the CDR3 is TGTGCCAGCAGCGGGACAGCTGGAGAGACCCAGTACTTC.

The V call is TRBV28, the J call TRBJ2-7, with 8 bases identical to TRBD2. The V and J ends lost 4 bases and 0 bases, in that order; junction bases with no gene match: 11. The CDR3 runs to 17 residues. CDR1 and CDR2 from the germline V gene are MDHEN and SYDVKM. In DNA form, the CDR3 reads TGTGCCAGCAGTTCCCAGACCGCGGGAGGATTCTCCTACGAGCAGTACTTC. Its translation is CASSSQTAGGFSYEQYF.

DNA of the CDR3: TGTGCCAGCAGCTTAGCCCAAACTAGCTCTGAGCAGTTCTTC. This codes for CASSLAQTSSEQFF. The chain combines TRBV7-9 with TRBJ2-1; D is perhaps TRBD2 (6 bases). Germline CDR1 and CDR2: SEHNR and FQNEAQ (reference sequence). Trimming pared 0 bases from V and 9 bases from J, leaving 12 bases between. The CDR3 runs to 14 residues. The full variable domain, with the rest looked up from reference TRBV7-9 and TRBJ2-1, is DTGVSQNPRHKITKRGQNVTFRCDPISEHNRLYWYRQTLGQGPEFLTYFQNEAQLEKSRLLSDRFSAERPKGSFSTLEIQRTEQGDSAMYLCASSLAQTSSEQFFGPGTRLTVL.

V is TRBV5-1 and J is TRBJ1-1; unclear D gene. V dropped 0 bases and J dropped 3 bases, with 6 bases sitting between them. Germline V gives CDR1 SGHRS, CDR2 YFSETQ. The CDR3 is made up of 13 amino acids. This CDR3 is CASSLVRDTEAFF. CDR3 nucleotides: TGCGCCAGCAGCTTGGTACGGGACACTGAAGCTTTCTTT.

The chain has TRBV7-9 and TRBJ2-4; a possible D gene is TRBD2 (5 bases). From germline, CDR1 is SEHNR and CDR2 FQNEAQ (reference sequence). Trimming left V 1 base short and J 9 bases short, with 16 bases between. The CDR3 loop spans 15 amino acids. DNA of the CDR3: TGTGCCAGCAGCTTAGTTCCGGGGTACGGTCGCATTCAGTACTTC. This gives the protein CASSLVPGYGRIQYF.

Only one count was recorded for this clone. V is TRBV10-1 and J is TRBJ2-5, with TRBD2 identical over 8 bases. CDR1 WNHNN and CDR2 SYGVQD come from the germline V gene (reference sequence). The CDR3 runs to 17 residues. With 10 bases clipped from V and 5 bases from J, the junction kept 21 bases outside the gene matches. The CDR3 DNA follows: TGCGCCACCAAGGAGGATCGGGAGGGCCCCGGCGGGGAGACCCAGTACTTC. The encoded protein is CATKEDREGPGGETQYF.

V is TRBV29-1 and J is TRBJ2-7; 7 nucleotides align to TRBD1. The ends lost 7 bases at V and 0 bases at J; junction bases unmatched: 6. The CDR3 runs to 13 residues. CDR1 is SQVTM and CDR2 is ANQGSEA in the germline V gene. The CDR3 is CSAKAGGSYEQYF. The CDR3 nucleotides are TGCAGCGCCAAGGCAGGGGGCTCCTACGAGCAGTACTTC.

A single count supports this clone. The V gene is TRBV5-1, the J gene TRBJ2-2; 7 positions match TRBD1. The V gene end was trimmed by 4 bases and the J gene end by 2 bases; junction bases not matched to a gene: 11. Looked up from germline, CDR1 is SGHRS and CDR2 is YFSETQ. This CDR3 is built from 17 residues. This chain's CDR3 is CASSPSPTGLNTGELFF. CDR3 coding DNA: TGCGCCAGCAGCCCCTCCCCGACAGGGTTAAACACCGGGGAGCTGTTTTTT. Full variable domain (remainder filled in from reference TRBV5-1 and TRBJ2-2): KAGVTQTPRYLIKTRGQQVTLSCSPISGHRSVSWYQQTPGQGLQFLFEYFSETQRNKGNFPGRFSGRQFSNSRSEMNVSTLELGDSALYLCASSPSPTGLNTGELFFGEGSRLTVL.

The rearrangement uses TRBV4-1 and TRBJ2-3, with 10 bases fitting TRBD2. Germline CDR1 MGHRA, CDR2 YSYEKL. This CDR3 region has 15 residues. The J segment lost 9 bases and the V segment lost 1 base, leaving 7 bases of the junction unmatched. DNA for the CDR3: TGCGCCAGCAGCCAAGGGCTAGCGGGAGATGGGACGCAGTATTTT. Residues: CASSQGLAGDGTQYF.